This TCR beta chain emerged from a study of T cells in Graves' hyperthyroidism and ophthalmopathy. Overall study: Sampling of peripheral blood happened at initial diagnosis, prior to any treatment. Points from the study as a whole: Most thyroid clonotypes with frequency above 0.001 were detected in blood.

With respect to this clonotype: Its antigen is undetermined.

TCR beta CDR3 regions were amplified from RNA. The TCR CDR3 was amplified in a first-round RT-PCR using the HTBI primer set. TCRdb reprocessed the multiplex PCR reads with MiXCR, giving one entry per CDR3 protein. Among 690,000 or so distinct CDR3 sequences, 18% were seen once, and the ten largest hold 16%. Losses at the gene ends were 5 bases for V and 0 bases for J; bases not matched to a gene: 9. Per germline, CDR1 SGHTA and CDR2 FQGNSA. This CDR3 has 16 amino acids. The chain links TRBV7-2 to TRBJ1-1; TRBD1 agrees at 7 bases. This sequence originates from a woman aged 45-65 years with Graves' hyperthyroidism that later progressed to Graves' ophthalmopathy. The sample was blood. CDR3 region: CASSPLTGLMNTEAFF. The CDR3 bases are TGTGCCAGCAGCCCCTTGACAGGGCTCATGAACACTGAAGCTTTCTTT.